Below, 5 T cell receptor beta chains from the same sample are listed, as sequenced in a study of blood T cell repertoires in COVID-19. Clones were read by immunoSEQ multiplex PCR, and TCRdb kept only the in-frame ones, dropping some. This sample yields under 30,000 clones, of which about 89% are seen a single time; roughly 25% belongs to the top ten. Input material: peripheral blood. The receptors derive from a human donor with active COVID-19. The donor label of this sample is uncertain.

This chain joins TRBV5-1 and TRBJ1-4; 8 bases agree with TRBD1. The CDR3 length is 19 residues. V was clipped by 5 bases and J by 8 bases; unmatched bases: 23. The germline V gene encodes CDR1 SGHRS and CDR2 YFSETQ. This chain's CDR3 is CASSLTYRGNRGIKEKLFF. The CDR3 DNA reads as TGCGCCAGCAGTTTGACCTACAGGGGAAACAGGGGGATAAAGGAAAAACTGTTTTTT.

The V and J genes are TRBV30 and TRBJ1-5; TRBD1 aligns across 7 bases. The CDR3 spans 15 residues. Unmatched junction bases numbered 10, after V lost 3 bases and J lost 5 bases. Germline V gives CDR1 GTSNPN, CDR2 SVGIG (reference sequence). CDR3 coding DNA: TGTGCCTGGAGCCACGCAGGGGGACCCTATCAGCCCCAGCATTTT. This sequence encodes CAWSHAGGPYQPQHF.

This chain connects TRBV7-9 to TRBJ2-3; the D gene is possibly TRBD1 (5 bases). V was clipped by 3 bases and J by 4 bases, with 17 bases between them. Germline lookup yields CDR1 SEHNR and CDR2 FQNEAQ (reference sequence). The CDR3 totals 16 residues. CDR3 bases: TGTGCCAGCAGCTTGGGAAGGGGTTGGTGGGCAGATACGCAGTATTTT. Translation gives CASSLGRGWWADTQYF.

The chain uses TRBV3-1 (or the pseudogene TRBV3-2) and TRBJ2-6; tentatively, D is TRBD2 (5 bases). Germline-derived CDR1 and CDR2 are LGHDT and YNNKEL (reference sequence). The length of the CDR3 is 15 residues. Deletions cut 4 bases from V and 2 bases from J, with 9 bases between. CDR3 in amino acids: CASSPPGTGANVLTF. The CDR3 nucleotides are TGTGCCAGCAGCCCCCCGGGAACTGGGGCCAACGTCCTGACTTTC.

This clone was picked up a small number of times. The chain carries TRBV27 and TRBJ2-1; perhaps TRBD2 as D (6 bases). The CDR3 sequence is 15 residues long. Trimming cost V 10 bases and J 3 bases, with 19 bases left between them. Germline CDR1 is MNHEY and CDR2 is SMNVEV (reference sequence). CDR3 sequence: CATGRSPGGYNEQFF. The CDR3 nucleotides read TGTGCCACCGGCCGCAGTCCCGGGGGCTACAATGAGCAGTTCTTC.